A selection of T cell receptor beta chains follows, all from one sample in a study of identical twins. TCRdb reprocessed the 5' RACE reads via MiXCR and lists one record per CDR3 protein. The sample consists of 550,000 to 800,000 distinct CDR3 sequences, about 7% of them appearing once. The same data also went into a second study, on yellow fever vaccine responses in identical twins.

Sequencing used PBMCs. These receptors were taken from a woman aged 18-35 years in good health. Both conserved end residues are part of each CDR3. D genes are given only for firm matches. Rows may omit the clone size; those that give it use once, few, many or a size class.

J gene: TRBJ2-5; D gene: TRBD1; V gene: TRBV12-3/TRBV12-4; clone size: NA; CDR3 DNA: TGTGCCAGCAGTTCGGGGACAGGGGGCGATCGGGTACGGGAGACCCAGTACTTC; CDR3 protein: CASSSGTGGDRVRETQYF
J gene: TRBJ2-2; D gene: TRBD2; V gene: TRBV29-1; clone size: many; CDR3 DNA: TGCAGCGTTTACGCGACTAGCGCGAACACCGGGGAGCTGTTTTTT; CDR3 protein: CSVYATSANTGELFF
J gene: TRBJ1-1; D gene: NA; V gene: TRBV3-1; clone size: many; CDR3 DNA: TGTGCCAGCAGCCCCCTCCCCGGGGCCGGGACGGTTAACACTGAAGCTTTCTTT; CDR3 protein: CASSPLPGAGTVNTEAFF
J gene: TRBJ2-7; D gene: NA; V gene: TRBV12-5; clone size: few; CDR3 DNA: TGTGCTAGTGGTTTGGTACAGACGGGGACATCCGAGCAGTACTTC; CDR3 protein: CASGLVQTGTSEQYF
J gene: TRBJ2-7; D gene: TRBD2; V gene: TRBV12-3/TRBV12-4; clone size: few; CDR3 DNA: TGTGCCAGCACTCTTAGCGGGAGGGCCTACGAGCAGTACTTC; CDR3 protein: CASTLSGRAYEQYF
J gene: TRBJ2-2; D gene: NA; V gene: TRBV3-1; clone size: few; CDR3 DNA: TGTGCCAGCAGCGTTCACAGGGTGCTGAACACCGGGGAGCTGTTTTTT; CDR3 protein: CASSVHRVLNTGELFF
J gene: TRBJ2-3; D gene: TRBD2; V gene: TRBV5-1; clone size: few; CDR3 DNA: TGCGCCAGCAGCTTGGGTGCGGGGGGGCGAACAGATACGCAGTATTTT; CDR3 protein: CASSLGAGGRTDTQYF
J gene: TRBJ2-5; D gene: NA; V gene: TRBV27; clone size: NA; CDR3 DNA: TGTGCCAGCAGTTTGGGGCGAGGGACCCAGTACTTC; CDR3 protein: CASSLGRGTQYF
J gene: TRBJ2-1; D gene: NA; V gene: TRBV29-1; clone size: NA; CDR3 DNA: TGCAGCGTTGAAGGGGCAGGGAGCTCCTACAATGAGCAGTTCTTC; CDR3 protein: CSVEGAGSSYNEQFF
J gene: TRBJ2-2; D gene: NA; V gene: TRBV5-6; clone size: many; CDR3 DNA: TGTGCCAGCAGCTTTGGGCAGACCGGGGAGCTGTTTTTT; CDR3 protein: CASSFGQTGELFF
J gene: TRBJ1-6; D gene: NA; V gene: TRBV3-1; clone size: many; CDR3 DNA: TGTGCCAGCAGCCAGGGAACGGCTCGGGATTCACCCCTCCACTTT; CDR3 protein: CASSQGTARDSPLHF
J gene: TRBJ2-7; D gene: NA; V gene: TRBV21-1; clone size: few; CDR3 DNA: TGTGCCAGCAGCCATAGACAGGGATTCGGCTACGAGCAGTACTTC; CDR3 protein: CASSHRQGFGYEQYF
J gene: TRBJ2-1; D gene: NA; V gene: TRBV24-1; clone size: many; CDR3 DNA: TGTGCCACCACTTCCCTACAAGTTAATGAGCAGTTCTTC; CDR3 protein: CATTSLQVNEQFF
J gene: TRBJ2-1; D gene: NA; V gene: TRBV5-1; clone size: many; CDR3 DNA: TGCGCCAGCAGCTTGTCTCTGCGCAATGAGCAGTTCTTC; CDR3 protein: CASSLSLRNEQFF
J gene: TRBJ2-5; D gene: TRBD2; V gene: TRBV24-1; clone size: many; CDR3 DNA: TGTGCCACCAGCTCCCATGGGCTAGCGGACAACCAAGAGACCCAGTACTTC; CDR3 protein: CATSSHGLADNQETQYF
J gene: TRBJ2-7; D gene: NA; V gene: TRBV5-5; clone size: NA; CDR3 DNA: TGTGCCAGCAGTTCCGGGACTCAGAGCGAGCAGTACTTC; CDR3 protein: CASSSGTQSEQYF
J gene: TRBJ1-5; D gene: TRBD1; V gene: TRBV19; clone size: few; CDR3 DNA: TGTGCCAGTACCTTCGACAGGGCTAGCAATCAGCCCCAGCATTTT; CDR3 protein: CASTFDRASNQPQHF
J gene: TRBJ2-3; D gene: TRBD2; V gene: TRBV20-1; clone size: many; CDR3 DNA: TGCAGTGCTAGGGGACTAGCGGGATACACAGATACGCAGTATTTT; CDR3 protein: CSARGLAGYTDTQYF
J gene: TRBJ1-4; D gene: NA; V gene: TRBV5-5; clone size: NA; CDR3 DNA: TGTGCCAGCAGCTTGACGGCCTCTAATGAAAAACTGTTTTTT; CDR3 protein: CASSLTASNEKLFF
J gene: TRBJ2-7; D gene: NA; V gene: TRBV5-1; clone size: few; CDR3 DNA: TGCGCCAGCAGACCTCTAGGGAACTCCTACGAGCAGTACTTC; CDR3 protein: CASRPLGNSYEQYF
J gene: TRBJ2-1; D gene: NA; V gene: TRBV7-2; clone size: few; CDR3 DNA: TGTGCCAGCAGCTTAGCTTATCCCGCCCTGAGCTCCTACAATGAGCAGTTCTTC; CDR3 protein: CASSLAYPALSSYNEQFF
J gene: TRBJ2-5; D gene: NA; V gene: TRBV5-1; clone size: few; CDR3 DNA: TGCGCCAGCACCTTGGGGGGAGAAGGAGAGACCCAGTACTTC; CDR3 protein: CASTLGGEGETQYF
J gene: TRBJ2-3; D gene: TRBD2; V gene: TRBV3-1; clone size: few; CDR3 DNA: TGTGCCAGCAGCCAAGTCCCTAGCGGTTGGGATACGCAGTATTTT; CDR3 protein: CASSQVPSGWDTQYF
J gene: TRBJ2-7; D gene: NA; V gene: TRBV12-3/TRBV12-4; clone size: NA; CDR3 DNA: TGTGCCAGCAGTTTAGGCATTCTCAAGTCCTACGAGCAGTACTTC; CDR3 protein: CASSLGILKSYEQYF
J gene: TRBJ2-7; D gene: NA; V gene: TRBV12-3/TRBV12-4; clone size: many; CDR3 DNA: TGTGCCAGCAGTTTATGGCTAGCTTCCTACGAGCAGTACTTC; CDR3 protein: CASSLWLASYEQYF
J gene: TRBJ2-1; D gene: NA; V gene: TRBV10-3; clone size: few; CDR3 DNA: TGTGCCATCAGTGCTGGCAGTATCTCCTACAATGAGCAGTTCTTC; CDR3 protein: CAISAGSISYNEQFF
J gene: TRBJ2-1; D gene: NA; V gene: TRBV9; clone size: few; CDR3 DNA: TGTGCCAGCAGCGTAGCGGCCGGATCTGCCAATGAGCAGTTCTTC; CDR3 protein: CASSVAAGSANEQFF
J gene: TRBJ1-6; D gene: TRBD1; V gene: TRBV18; clone size: few; CDR3 DNA: TGTGCCAGCTCTCAGGGGGCCGGTAATTCACCCCTCCACTTT; CDR3 protein: CASSQGAGNSPLHF
J gene: TRBJ2-6; D gene: NA; V gene: TRBV10-3; clone size: few; CDR3 DNA: TGTGCCATCAGTGTCGGCGTCTCCGGGGCCAACGTCCTGACTTTC; CDR3 protein: CAISVGVSGANVLTF
J gene: TRBJ1-3; D gene: NA; V gene: TRBV6-5; clone size: few; CDR3 DNA: TGTGCCAGCAGTTACTCGCTCAAAACTGGAAACACCATATATTTT; CDR3 protein: CASSYSLKTGNTIYF
J gene: TRBJ1-5; D gene: NA; V gene: TRBV28; clone size: many; CDR3 DNA: TGTGCCAGCAGTTTCCCAGACCATCAGCCCCAGCATTTT; CDR3 protein: CASSFPDHQPQHF